Below, 24 T cell receptor beta chains from the same sample are listed, as sequenced in a study of cytomegalovirus exposure and HLA in healthy donors. The PCR used 60 Vbeta and 13 Jbeta primers. Data came from immunoSEQ multiplex PCR; TCRdb stores just in-frame clones and leaves some out. The table lists about 220,000 clones, over 60% of them singletons. Sequenced input: PBMCs. The receptor source for this set is a male donor in good health and CMV-seronegative.

The chain links TRBV30 to TRBJ1-6, with D possibly matching TRBD1 (5 bases). From germline, CDR1 is GTSNPN and CDR2 SVGIG (reference sequence). Trimming removed 6 bases at V and 4 bases at J, with 13 bases between. There are 14 residues in the CDR3. CDR3 amino acids: CACQTVRYNSPLHF. In nucleotides, the CDR3 is TGTGCCTGCCAGACAGTCCGATATAATTCACCCCTCCACTTT.

This clone came up a few times. This sequence joins TRBV4-3 and TRBJ2-1, with D perhaps matching TRBD2 (5 bases). The CDR3 has 14 amino acids. Trimming cost V 2 bases and J 15 bases, with 20 bases left between them. Looked up from germline, CDR1 is LGHNA and CDR2 is YSLEER. This chain's CDR3 is CASSQTRSGSRRFF. CDR3 nucleotide sequence: TGCGCCAGCAGCCAAACGCGATCTGGGAGTCGGAGGTTCTTC.

This clone came up a few times. The genes are TRBV5-1 and TRBJ2-1; the match to TRBD1 covers 11 bases. Germline CDR1 is SGHRS and CDR2 is YFSETQ. V shed 4 bases, J shed 6 bases, and the junction held 9 bases outside the gene matches. The CDR3 has 16 amino acids. CDR3 in amino acids: CASSQEVGTGGNEQFF. The CDR3 coding sequence is TGCGCCAGCAGCCAAGAGGTCGGGACAGGGGGCAATGAGCAGTTCTTC.

This chain joins TRBV7-9 and TRBJ1-1; 8 nucleotides match TRBD1. J lost 5 bases, V lost 2 bases, and 7 bases had no gene match. Per the germline V gene, CDR1 is SEHNR and CDR2 is FQNEAQ (reference sequence). CDR3 length: 15 amino acids. CDR3 bases: TGTGCCAGCAGCTTATATCAGGGGGCAAGGACTGAAGCTTTCTTT. Translated, it gives CASSLYQGARTEAFF.

The gene calls are TRBV7-9 and TRBJ2-4, with TRBD1 matching over 7 bases. The CDR3 spans 13 residues. The J segment lost 4 bases and the V segment lost 4 bases, leaving 1 base of the junction unmatched. Germline CDR1 and CDR2: SEHNR and FQNEAQ (reference sequence). CDR3 bases: TGTGCCAGCAGCTCAGGGGGAAAAAACATTCAGTACTTC. Translation gives CASSSGGKNIQYF.

The chain recombines TRBV18 with TRBJ2-7; D possibly corresponds to TRBD1 (6 bases). Looked up from germline, CDR1 is KGHSH and CDR2 is LQKENI. V was cut by 2 bases and J by 3 bases, with 14 bases left in between. CDR3 length: 15 residues. The CDR3 reads CASSPDRTYYYEQYF. CDR3 DNA sequence: TGTGCCAGCTCACCAGACAGGACATATTACTACGAGCAGTACTTC.

This clone has only a few counts. V gene TRBV7-9 combines with J gene TRBJ1-2; D is unresolved. The V end lost 1 base, the J end lost 8 bases, and 11 bases lay between the germline ends. CDR3 size: 13 residues. CDR1 is SEHNR, CDR2 FQNEAQ, per germline (reference sequence). In DNA form, the CDR3 reads TGTGCCAGCAGCTTAGATGCCCCCCGGGGCTACACCTTC. Its translation: CASSLDAPRGYTF.

The gene calls are TRBV6-6 and TRBJ1-1; TRBD1 is a possible D gene (5 bases). Germline V lookup: CDR1 MNHNY, CDR2 SVGAGI (reference sequence). Deletions cut 7 bases from V and 0 bases from J, with 12 bases between. The CDR3 runs 14 residues. The CDR3 sequence is CASTLTELNTEAFF. The CDR3 DNA sequence: TGTGCCAGCACCCTGACAGAACTGAACACTGAAGCTTTCTTT.

The rearrangement joins TRBV6-5 to TRBJ2-2; TRBD2 matches 8 bases. Germline V gene sequence: CDR1 MNHEY, CDR2 SVGAGI. This CDR3 spans 13 amino acids. J lost 3 bases, V lost 6 bases, and 0 bases had no gene match. CDR3 sequence (DNA): TGTGCCAGCAGACTAGCGGACACCGGGGAGCTGTTTTTT. Amino acid sequence: CASRLADTGELFF.

This chain connects TRBV28 to TRBJ1-1; D uncertain. The CDR3 is 12 amino acids. Germline V gives CDR1 MDHEN, CDR2 SYDVKM. Trimming left V 4 bases short and J 12 bases short, with 15 bases between. The CDR3 bases are TGTGCCAGCAGTTCCGACCGAGGCGGGACTTTCTTT. Amino acids: CASSSDRGGTFF.

The chain is built from TRBV28 and TRBJ2-7; a possible D gene is TRBD2 (5 bases). The ends were cut back, 3 bases at V and 2 bases at J, with 8 bases in the middle. CDR1 is MDHEN, CDR2 SYDVKM, per germline. The CDR3 is made up of 13 amino acids. CDR3 sequence (DNA): TGTGCCAGCAGTTTCGACGGGACCTACGAGCAGTACTTC. Residues: CASSFDGTYEQYF.

Only a few counts were recorded for this clone. This CDR3 is CASSSYRESRTEAFF. CDR3 DNA sequence: TGTGCCAGCAGTTCCTACAGGGAAAGTAGGACTGAAGCTTTCTTT. The chain employs TRBV28 and TRBJ1-1, with D possibly matching TRBD1 (6 bases). The CDR3 consists of 15 residues. Germline lookup yields CDR1 MDHEN and CDR2 SYDVKM. V was shortened by 4 bases and J by 5 bases, with 17 bases between the two germline ends.

The gene calls are TRBV28 and TRBJ1-3; D is unresolved. Germline-derived CDR1 and CDR2 are MDHEN and SYDVKM. Deletions cut 6 bases from V and 4 bases from J, with 10 bases between. The CDR3 runs 13 residues. This chain's CDR3 is CASSPSPGNTIYF. The CDR3 DNA sequence: TGTGCCAGCAGCCCCTCTCCGGGAAACACCATATATTTT.

The J gene is TRBJ1-4, the V gene TRBV18; 7 bases match TRBD1. The V gene end was trimmed by 6 bases and the J gene end by 14 bases; junction bases not matched to a gene: 12. The V gene's germline CDR1 is KGHSH and CDR2 LQKENI. The CDR3 has 13 residues. Here the CDR3 DNA reads TGTGCCAGCTCTCGAGGACAGGATGGGATGCTGTTTTTT. It encodes CASSRGQDGMLFF.

J is TRBJ2-1 and V is TRBV6-1; D uncertain. Germline assignment: CDR1 MNHNS and CDR2 SASEGT. The V end lost 4 bases, the J end lost 4 bases, and 17 bases lay between the germline ends. This CDR3 region has 16 residues. Here the CDR3 DNA reads TGTGCCAGCAGTGCCCGCGGTACTATTAGATACAATGAGCAGTTCTTC. Its translation is CASSARGTIRYNEQFF.

This rearrangement joins TRBV9 to TRBJ1-3; 7 bases are a match to TRBD1. In germline, CDR1 is SGDLS, CDR2 YYNGEE. V shed 3 bases and J 8 bases; nucleotides not matched to a gene: 5. This CDR3 comprises 13 residues. This CDR3 is CASSARQGHTIYF. The DNA of the CDR3 is TGTGCCAGCAGCGCCAGACAGGGTCACACCATATATTTT.

The chain recombines TRBV6-6 with TRBJ2-1, with 9 bases aligning to TRBD1. The length of the CDR3 is 14 residues. After removal of 9 bases from V and 10 bases from J, the junction contained 13 bases not matched to a gene. Per the germline V gene, CDR1 is MNHNY and CDR2 is SVGAGI (reference sequence). DNA of the CDR3: TGTGCCAGTTCACCGGGACAGGGCTTCGGGGAGCAGTTCTTC. Translating it yields CASSPGQGFGEQFF.

For this clone: Other nucleotide sequences from this sample produce the same CDR3. This chain joins TRBV9 and TRBJ1-5, with D hard to call. This CDR3 is built from 15 residues. V was cut by 0 bases and J by 2 bases, with 9 bases left in between. Germline CDR1 is SGDLS and CDR2 is YYNGEE. The CDR3 sequence: CASSVGAGGNQPQHF. CDR3 coding DNA: TGTGCCAGCAGCGTAGGAGCCGGGGGCAATCAGCCCCAGCATTTT.

The J gene is TRBJ2-3, the V gene TRBV19; TRBD1 agrees at 7 bases. CDR1 and CDR2 from the germline V gene are LNHDA and SQIVND (reference sequence). J lost 1 base, V lost 4 bases, and 5 bases had no gene match. The CDR3 is 15 residues long. The CDR3 sequence: CASSTSGQGTDTQYF. The CDR3 DNA reads TGTGCCAGTAGTACATCCGGACAGGGCACAGATACGCAGTATTTT.

V gene TRBV6-5 combines with J gene TRBJ1-5; weak D call: TRBD1 (6 bases). V was trimmed by 5 bases and J by 9 bases, leaving 14 bases between them. The CDR3 loop spans 13 amino acids. Germline loops: CDR1 MNHEY, CDR2 SVGAGI. CDR3 residues: CASSTDSPPPQHF. The CDR3 bases are TGTGCCAGCAGTACGGACAGTCCCCCGCCCCAGCATTTT.

In this sample, this clone turned up once. This chain connects TRBV2 to TRBJ2-2, with unresolved D. The V end was cut by 8 bases, the J end by 3 bases, with 10 bases between. CDR1 is SNHLY and CDR2 is FYNNEI in the germline V gene. CDR3 length equals 13 residues. The CDR3 protein is CASQVQYTGELFF. CDR3 DNA: TGTGCCAGCCAGGTTCAGTACACCGGGGAGCTGTTTTTT.

This chain joins TRBV7-2 and TRBJ1-5; 12 nucleotides align to TRBD1. Germline V lookup: CDR1 SGHTA, CDR2 FQGNSA. The CDR3 has 16 amino acids. The V gene end was trimmed by 1 base and the J gene end by 6 bases; junction bases not matched to a gene: 4. The CDR3 here is CASSLEWDRGLQPQHF. The CDR3 DNA is TGTGCCAGCAGCTTAGAATGGGACAGGGGGCTTCAGCCCCAGCATTTT.

The J gene is TRBJ2-7, the V gene TRBV9; 8 bases are a match to TRBD1. In germline, CDR1 is SGDLS, CDR2 YYNGEE. The CDR3 covers 16 residues. The V segment lost 4 bases and the J segment 6 bases; nucleotides outside the gene matches: 15. CDR3: CASSITGGSSLGEQYF. The CDR3 coding sequence is TGTGCCAGCAGCATAACAGGGGGAAGTTCATTGGGCGAGCAGTACTTC.

This clone has only a few counts. This chain uses TRBV27 with TRBJ1-6; D uncertain. CDR3 size: 14 residues. Per germline, CDR1 MNHEY and CDR2 SMNVEV (reference sequence). Trimming stripped 6 bases from V and 3 bases from J, with 9 bases between. CDR3 region: CASRPGDYNSPLHF. The DNA of the CDR3 is TGTGCCAGCAGACCGGGAGACTATAATTCACCCCTCCACTTT.